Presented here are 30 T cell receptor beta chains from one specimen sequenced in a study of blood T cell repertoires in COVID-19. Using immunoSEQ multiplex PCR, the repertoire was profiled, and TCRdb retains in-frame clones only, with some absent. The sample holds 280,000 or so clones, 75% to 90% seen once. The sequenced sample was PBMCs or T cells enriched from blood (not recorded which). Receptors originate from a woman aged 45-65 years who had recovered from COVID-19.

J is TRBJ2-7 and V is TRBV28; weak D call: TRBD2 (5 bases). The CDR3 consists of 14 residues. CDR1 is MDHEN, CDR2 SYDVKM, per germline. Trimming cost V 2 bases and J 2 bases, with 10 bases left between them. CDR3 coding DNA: TGTGCCAGCAGTTTAGGAGGATTTACCTACGAGCAGTACTTC. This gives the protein CASSLGGFTYEQYF.

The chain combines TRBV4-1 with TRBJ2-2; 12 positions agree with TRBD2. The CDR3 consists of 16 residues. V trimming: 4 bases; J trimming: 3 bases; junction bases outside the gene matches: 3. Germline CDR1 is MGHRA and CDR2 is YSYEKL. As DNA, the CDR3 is TGCGCCAGCAGCCCGAGGACTAGCGGGGACACCGGGGAGCTGTTTTTT. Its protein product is CASSPRTSGDTGELFF.

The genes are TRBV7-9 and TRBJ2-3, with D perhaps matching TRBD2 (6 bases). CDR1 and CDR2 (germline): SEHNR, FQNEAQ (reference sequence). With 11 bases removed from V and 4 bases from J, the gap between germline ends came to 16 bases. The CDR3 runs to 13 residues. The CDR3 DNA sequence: TGTGCCCCCAAGAGGAGGGCGCCAGATACGCAGTATTTT. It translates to CAPKRRAPDTQYF.

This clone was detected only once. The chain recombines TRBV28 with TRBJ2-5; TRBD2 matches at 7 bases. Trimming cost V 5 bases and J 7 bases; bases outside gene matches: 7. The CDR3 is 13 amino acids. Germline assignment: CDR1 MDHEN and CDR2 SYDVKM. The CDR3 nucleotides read TGTGCCAGCAGTCACAGGCCGGGGGGGACCCAGTACTTC. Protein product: CASSHRPGGTQYF.

The CDR3 sequence is CASSWGEDYEQYF. DNA for the CDR3: TGTGCCAGCAGTTGGGGGGAGGATTACGAGCAGTACTTC. This chain joins TRBV6-2 or TRBV6-3 and TRBJ2-7, with a tentative D call TRBD2 (6 bases). V was clipped by 4 bases and J by 4 bases, with 11 bases between them. The CDR3 covers 13 residues. Germline-derived CDR1 and CDR2 are MNHEY and SVGEGT.

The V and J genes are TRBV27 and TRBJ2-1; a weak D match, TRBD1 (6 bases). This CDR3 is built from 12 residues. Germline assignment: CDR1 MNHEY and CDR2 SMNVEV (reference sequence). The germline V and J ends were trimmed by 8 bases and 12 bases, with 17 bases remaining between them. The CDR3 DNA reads TGTGCCAGCGGAGTTCAGGGGCTGGTGCAGTTCTTC. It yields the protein CASGVQGLVQFF.

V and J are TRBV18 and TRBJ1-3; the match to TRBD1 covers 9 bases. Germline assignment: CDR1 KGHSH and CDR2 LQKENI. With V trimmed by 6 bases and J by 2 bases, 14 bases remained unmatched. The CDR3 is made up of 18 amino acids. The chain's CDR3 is CASSPGTGRIFTGNTIYF. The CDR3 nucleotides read TGTGCCAGCTCTCCCGGGACAGGGCGAATATTTACTGGAAACACCATATATTTT.

The CDR3 loop reads CASSARTPRQGHNYGYTF. The CDR3 nucleotides read TGTGCCAGTAGTGCTCGAACCCCGAGACAAGGACATAACTATGGCTACACCTTC. The rearrangement joins TRBV19 to TRBJ1-2; possibly TRBD1 for D (5 bases). From germline, CDR1 is LNHDA and CDR2 SQIVND (reference sequence). Between the trimmed V and J ends, which lost 5 bases and 1 base, there was a span of 23 bases. CDR3 length equals 18 residues. Based on the CDR3 plus reference TRBV19 and TRBJ1-2, the full variable domain is DGGITQSPKYLFRKEGQNVTLSCEQNLNHDAMYWYRQDPGQGLRLIYYSQIVNDFQKGDIAEGYSVSREKKESFPLTVTSAQKNPTAFYLCASSARTPRQGHNYGYTFGSGTRLTVV.

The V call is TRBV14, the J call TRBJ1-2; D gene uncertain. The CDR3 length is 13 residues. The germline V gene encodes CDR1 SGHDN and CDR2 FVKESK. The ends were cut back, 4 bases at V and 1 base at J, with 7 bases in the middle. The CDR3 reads CASSREFNYGYTF. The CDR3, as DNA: TGTGCCAGCAGCCGGGAGTTTAACTATGGCTACACCTTC.

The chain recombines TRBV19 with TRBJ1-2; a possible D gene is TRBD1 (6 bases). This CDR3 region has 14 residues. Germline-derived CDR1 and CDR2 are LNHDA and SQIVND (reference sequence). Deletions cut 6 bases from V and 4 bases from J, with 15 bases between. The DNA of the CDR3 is TGTGCCAGTAGCTCCCAACAGGGTGGCTATGGCTACACCTTC. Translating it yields CASSSQQGGYGYTF.

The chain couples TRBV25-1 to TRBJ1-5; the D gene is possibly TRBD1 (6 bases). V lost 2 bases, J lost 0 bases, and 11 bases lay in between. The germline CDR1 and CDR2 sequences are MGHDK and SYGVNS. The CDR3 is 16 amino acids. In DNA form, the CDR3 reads TGTGCCAGCAGTGAACCAGGGACAAATAGCAATCAGCCCCAGCATTTT. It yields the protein CASSEPGTNSNQPQHF.

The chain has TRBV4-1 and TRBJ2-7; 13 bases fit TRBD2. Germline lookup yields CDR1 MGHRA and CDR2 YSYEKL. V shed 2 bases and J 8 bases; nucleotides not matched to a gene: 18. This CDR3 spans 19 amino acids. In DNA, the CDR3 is TGCGCCAGCAGCCAAATACGACTAGCGGGGGGCGTCCTAACCTCAAAGCAGTACTTC. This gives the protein CASSQIRLAGGVLTSKQYF.

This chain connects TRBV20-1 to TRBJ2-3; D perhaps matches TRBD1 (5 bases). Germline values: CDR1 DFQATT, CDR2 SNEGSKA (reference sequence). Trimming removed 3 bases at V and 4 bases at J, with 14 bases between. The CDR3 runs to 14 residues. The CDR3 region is CSASRSHRPDTQYF. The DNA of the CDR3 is TGCAGTGCTAGTCGCTCTCACAGGCCAGATACGCAGTATTTT.

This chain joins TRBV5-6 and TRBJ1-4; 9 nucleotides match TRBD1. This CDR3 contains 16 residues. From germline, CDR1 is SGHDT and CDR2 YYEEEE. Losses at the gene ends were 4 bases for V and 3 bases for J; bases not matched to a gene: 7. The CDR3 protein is CASSLDRGLANEKLFF. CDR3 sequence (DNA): TGTGCCAGCAGCCTGGACAGGGGACTAGCTAATGAAAAACTGTTTTTT.

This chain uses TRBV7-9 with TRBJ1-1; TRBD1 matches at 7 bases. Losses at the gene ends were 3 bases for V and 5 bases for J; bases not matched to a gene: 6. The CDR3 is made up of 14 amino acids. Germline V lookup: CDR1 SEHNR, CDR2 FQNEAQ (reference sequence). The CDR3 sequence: CASSLTGTDTEAFF. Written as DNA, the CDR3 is TGTGCCAGCAGCTTGACAGGGACGGATACTGAAGCTTTCTTT.

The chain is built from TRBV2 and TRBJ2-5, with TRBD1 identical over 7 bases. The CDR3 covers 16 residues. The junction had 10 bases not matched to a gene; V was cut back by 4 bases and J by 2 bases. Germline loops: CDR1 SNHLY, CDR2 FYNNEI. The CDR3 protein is CASSGSRGLGQETQYF. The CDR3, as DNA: TGTGCCAGCAGTGGTTCGAGGGGGCTGGGTCAAGAGACCCAGTACTTC.

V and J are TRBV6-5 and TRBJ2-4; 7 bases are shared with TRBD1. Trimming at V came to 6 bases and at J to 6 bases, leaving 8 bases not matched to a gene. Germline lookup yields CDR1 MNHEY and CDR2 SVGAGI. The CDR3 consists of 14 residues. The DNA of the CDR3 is TGTGCCAGCAGCCCGCGACAGGGATTAAACATTCAGTACTTC. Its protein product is CASSPRQGLNIQYF.

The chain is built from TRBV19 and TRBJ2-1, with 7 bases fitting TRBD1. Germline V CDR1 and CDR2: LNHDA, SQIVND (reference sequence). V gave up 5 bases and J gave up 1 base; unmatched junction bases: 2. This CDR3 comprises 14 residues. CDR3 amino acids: CASSATGSYNEQFF. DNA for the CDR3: TGTGCCAGTAGTGCGACAGGGTCCTACAATGAGCAGTTCTTC.

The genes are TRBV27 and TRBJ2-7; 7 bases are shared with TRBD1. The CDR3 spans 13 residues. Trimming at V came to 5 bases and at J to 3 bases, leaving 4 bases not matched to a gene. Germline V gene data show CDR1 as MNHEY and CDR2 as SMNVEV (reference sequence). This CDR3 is CASSSPGGYEQYF. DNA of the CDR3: TGTGCCAGCAGTAGCCCAGGGGGCTACGAGCAGTACTTC.

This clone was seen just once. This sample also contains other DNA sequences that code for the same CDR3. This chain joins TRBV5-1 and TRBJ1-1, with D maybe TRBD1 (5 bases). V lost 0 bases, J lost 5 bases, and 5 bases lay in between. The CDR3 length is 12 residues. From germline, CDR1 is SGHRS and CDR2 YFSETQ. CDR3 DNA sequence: TGCGCCAGCAGCTTGGAGGGGACTGAAGCTTTCTTT. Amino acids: CASSLEGTEAFF.

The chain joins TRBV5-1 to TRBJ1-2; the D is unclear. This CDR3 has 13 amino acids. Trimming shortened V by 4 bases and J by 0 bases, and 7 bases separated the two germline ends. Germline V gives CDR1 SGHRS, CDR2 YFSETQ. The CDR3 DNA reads TGCGCCAGCAGCGTCCAGACTAACTATGGCTACACCTTC. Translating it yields CASSVQTNYGYTF.

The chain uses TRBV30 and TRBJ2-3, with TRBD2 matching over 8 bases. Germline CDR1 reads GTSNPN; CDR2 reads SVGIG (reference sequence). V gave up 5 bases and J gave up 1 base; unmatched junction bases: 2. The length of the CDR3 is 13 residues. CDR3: CAWEAGGTDTQYF. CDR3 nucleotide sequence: TGTGCCTGGGAAGCGGGGGGCACAGATACGCAGTATTTT.

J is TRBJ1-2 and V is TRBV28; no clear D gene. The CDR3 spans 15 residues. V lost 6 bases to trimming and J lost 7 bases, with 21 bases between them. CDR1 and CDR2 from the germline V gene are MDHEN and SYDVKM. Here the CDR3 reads CASSPTQPSVGGYTF. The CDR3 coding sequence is TGTGCCAGCAGCCCGACACAGCCCTCAGTGGGTGGCTACACCTTC.

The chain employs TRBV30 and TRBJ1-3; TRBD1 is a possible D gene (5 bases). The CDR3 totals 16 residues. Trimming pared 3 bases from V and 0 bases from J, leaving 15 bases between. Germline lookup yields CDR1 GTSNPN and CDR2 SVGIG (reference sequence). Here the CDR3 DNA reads TGTGCCTGGAGGGGTGGGGCTATTTCCTCTGGAAACACCATATATTTT. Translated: CAWRGGAISSGNTIYF.

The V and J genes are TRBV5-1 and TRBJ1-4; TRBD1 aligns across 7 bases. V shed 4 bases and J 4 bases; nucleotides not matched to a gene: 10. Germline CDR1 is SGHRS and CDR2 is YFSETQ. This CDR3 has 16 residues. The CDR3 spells CASSLGTASVNEKLFF. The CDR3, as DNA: TGCGCCAGCAGCCTAGGGACAGCTTCGGTTAATGAAAAACTGTTTTTT. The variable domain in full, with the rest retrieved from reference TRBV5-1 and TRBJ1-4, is KAGVTQTPRYLIKTRGQQVTLSCSPISGHRSVSWYQQTPGQGLQFLFEYFSETQRNKGNFPGRFSGRQFSNSRSEMNVSTLELGDSALYLCASSLGTASVNEKLFFGSGTQLSVL.

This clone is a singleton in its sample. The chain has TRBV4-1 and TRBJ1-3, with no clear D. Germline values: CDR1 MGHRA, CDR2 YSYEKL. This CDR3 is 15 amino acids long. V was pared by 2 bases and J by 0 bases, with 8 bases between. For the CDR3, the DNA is TGCGCCAGCAGCCAACGATCAGACTCTGGAAACACCATATATTTT. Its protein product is CASSQRSDSGNTIYF.

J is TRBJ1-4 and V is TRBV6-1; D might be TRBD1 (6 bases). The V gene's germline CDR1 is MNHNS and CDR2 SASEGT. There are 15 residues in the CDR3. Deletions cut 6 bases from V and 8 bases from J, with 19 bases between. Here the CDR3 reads CASRESQGVSEKLFF. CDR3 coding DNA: TGTGCCAGCAGGGAATCACAGGGAGTAAGCGAAAAACTGTTTTTT.

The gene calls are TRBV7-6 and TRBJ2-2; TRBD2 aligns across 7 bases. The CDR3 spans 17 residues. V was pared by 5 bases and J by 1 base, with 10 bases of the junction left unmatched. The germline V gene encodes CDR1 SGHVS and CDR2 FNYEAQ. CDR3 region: CASSPVGGELNTGELFF. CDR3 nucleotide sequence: TGTGCCAGCAGCCCTGTTGGGGGGGAGTTGAACACCGGGGAGCTGTTTTTT.

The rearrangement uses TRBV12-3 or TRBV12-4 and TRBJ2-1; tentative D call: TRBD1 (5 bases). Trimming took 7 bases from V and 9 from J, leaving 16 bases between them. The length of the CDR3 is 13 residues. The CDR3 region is CASKRAGQGEQFF. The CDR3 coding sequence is TGTGCCAGCAAGCGTGCAGGGCAGGGTGAGCAGTTCTTC.

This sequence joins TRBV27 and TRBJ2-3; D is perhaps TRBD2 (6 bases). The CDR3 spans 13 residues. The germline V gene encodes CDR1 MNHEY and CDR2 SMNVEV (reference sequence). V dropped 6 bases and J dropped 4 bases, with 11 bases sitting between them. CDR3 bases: TGTGCCAGCAGACGGGAGATCGCAGATACGCAGTATTTT. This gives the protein CASRREIADTQYF.